A selection of T cell receptor beta chains follows, all from one sample in a study of human T cells and chemical hapten exposure. Via MiXCR, TCRdb re-called the RACE reads, giving one row per CDR3 protein. The sample carries over 300,000 distinct CDR3 sequences, around 5.5% recorded once. Sequencing was performed on whole blood, taken in connection with sensitization to the hapten diphenylcyclopropenone (DPC). These receptors all stem from a woman aged 45 to 65 with alopecia areata. Some clones in this sample may be carry-over from other donors' samples. Both conserved end residues are part of each CDR3. The order of the fields is CDR3 protein, CDR3 DNA, V gene, clone size, J gene, D gene. D genes are given only for firm matches. The size entry is marked missing in some rows and otherwise reads once, few, many or a size class.

CASSPQGDAGGTEAFF	TGTGCCAGCAGCCCCCAAGGGGACGCAGGGGGGACTGAAGCTTTCTTT	TRBV11-2	few	TRBJ1-1	TRBD1
CASSDDRGYGYTF	TGTGCCAGCAGTGACGACAGGGGGTATGGCTACACCTTC	TRBV12-3/TRBV12-4	few	TRBJ1-2	TRBD1
CASSQDRGQTEAFF	TGTGCCAGCAGCCAAGACAGGGGGCAGACTGAAGCTTTCTTT	TRBV4-2	few	TRBJ1-1	TRBD1
CASSESSPLHF	TGTGCCAGCAGTGAAAGTTCACCCCTCCACTTT	TRBV6-1	NA	TRBJ1-6	NA
CAWSDGQGAEGYTF	TGTGCCTGGAGTGATGGACAGGGGGCGGAGGGCTACACCTTC	TRBV30	many	TRBJ1-2	TRBD1
CASSEFIGGHEQYF	TGTGCCAGCAGTGAATTTATAGGGGGCCACGAGCAGTACTTC	TRBV25-1	NA	TRBJ2-7	TRBD1
CASTWDGSSGNTIYF	TGTGCCAGCACCTGGGACGGGAGCTCTGGAAACACCATATATTTT	TRBV28	few	TRBJ1-3	NA
CSAKMGLYGYTF	TGCAGTGCTAAGATGGGCCTCTATGGCTACACCTTC	TRBV20-1	few	TRBJ1-2	NA
CATSGGPGANVLTF	TGTGCCACCAGTGGAGGTCCTGGGGCCAACGTCCTGACTTTC	TRBV24-1	many	TRBJ2-6	NA
CAWQDRATKNIQYF	TGTGCCTGGCAAGACAGAGCGACCAAAAACATTCAGTACTTC	TRBV30	many	TRBJ2-4	NA
CASTEDRGPYYGYTF	TGTGCCAGCACCGAGGACAGGGGGCCCTACTATGGCTACACCTTC	TRBV2	NA	TRBJ1-2	TRBD1
CASSKGQGGNNEQFF	TGTGCCAGCAGCAAGGGTCAGGGGGGGAACAATGAGCAGTTCTTC	TRBV21-1	few	TRBJ2-1	NA
CASRGQGAANTEAFF	TGTGCCAGCAGGGGACAGGGGGCGGCCAACACTGAAGCTTTCTTT	TRBV6-1	many	TRBJ1-1	TRBD1
CASSFGGYSNQPQHF	TGTGCCAGCAGTTTCGGAGGTTATAGCAATCAGCCCCAGCATTTT	TRBV27	NA	TRBJ1-5	NA
CASSYSVREGNTEAFF	TGTGCCAGCAGTTACTCGGTCCGGGAAGGGAACACTGAAGCTTTCTTT	TRBV6-2/TRBV6-3	few	TRBJ1-1	NA
CASSSPTHVRGSESGANVLTF	TGTGCCAGCAGTTCTCCAACCCATGTCAGGGGGTCAGAATCTGGGGCCAACGTCCTGACTTTC	TRBV6-5	NA	TRBJ2-6	TRBD1
CSARPLTSSKVEQYF	TGCAGTGCCCGCCCTCTAACTAGTTCTAAAGTCGAGCAGTACTTC	TRBV20-1	many	TRBJ2-7	NA
CASSRVRQGGTEAFF	TGCGCCAGCAGCCGCGTCCGACAGGGAGGGACTGAAGCTTTCTTT	TRBV5-1	many	TRBJ1-1	TRBD1
CSARGLVGGNQPQHF	TGCAGTGCTAGAGGGCTGGTAGGGGGGAATCAGCCCCAGCATTTT	TRBV20-1	NA	TRBJ1-5	NA
CASSLSESPLHF	TGTGCCAGCAGCTTGTCAGAATCACCCCTCCACTTT	TRBV5-6	NA	TRBJ1-6	NA
CASSLSSGTSDTQYF	TGTGCCAGCAGTTTATCTAGCGGAACTTCAGATACGCAGTATTTT	TRBV7-2	many	TRBJ2-3	TRBD2
CASSFVGVKDTQYF	TGTGCCAGCAGCTTCGTAGGGGTTAAAGATACGCAGTATTTT	TRBV5-6	few	TRBJ2-3	NA
CASSQDNRENTEAFF	TGTGCCAGCAGCCAAGATAACAGGGAGAACACTGAAGCTTTCTTT	TRBV3-1	NA	TRBJ1-1	NA
CASSTGYSTGELFF	TGTGCCAGCAGTACAGGGTACAGCACCGGGGAGCTGTTTTTT	TRBV12-3/TRBV12-4	many	TRBJ2-2	NA
CAISGWSEMGASTDTQYF	TGTGCCATCAGTGGATGGAGCGAGATGGGAGCCAGCACAGATACGCAGTATTTT	TRBV10-3	NA	TRBJ2-3	NA
CASSPSGLGWETQYF	TGTGCCAGTAGTCCTTCCGGACTGGGCTGGGAGACCCAGTACTTC	TRBV19	few	TRBJ2-5	NA
CSASALLQGIGGYTF	TGCAGTGCTAGTGCTCTGTTACAGGGGATTGGTGGCTACACCTTC	TRBV20-1	many	TRBJ1-2	TRBD1
CASSQDRAGGGDTQYF	TGCGCCAGCAGCCAAGATAGGGCCGGAGGGGGAGATACGCAGTATTTT	TRBV4-3	many	TRBJ2-3	NA
CASSPRDRGYDYTF	TGTGCCAGCTCGCCCCGGGACAGGGGATACGACTACACCTTC	TRBV18	few	TRBJ1-2	TRBD1
CASSPRIGRTKNIQYF	TGTGCCAGCAGTCCCCGGATAGGGCGTACCAAAAACATTCAGTACTTC	TRBV28	NA	TRBJ2-4	NA
CSVRGSTGSTDTQYF	TGCAGCGTTCGGGGGTCTACCGGGAGCACAGATACGCAGTATTTT	TRBV29-1	NA	TRBJ2-3	NA
CSARDQGREKEKLFF	TGCAGTGCTAGAGATCAGGGAAGGGAGAAGGAAAAACTGTTTTTT	TRBV20-1	few	TRBJ1-4	NA
CASSASANTGELFF	TGCGCCAGCAGCGCATCAGCGAACACCGGGGAGCTGTTTTTT	TRBV5-1	many	TRBJ2-2	NA
CASSFMGTQRNEQYF	TGTGCCAGCAGCTTTATGGGGACACAGAGGAACGAGCAGTACTTC	TRBV11-2	many	TRBJ2-7	NA
CASRPNQGTTGELFF	TGTGCCAGCAGACCTAACCAGGGAACCACCGGGGAGCTGTTTTTT	TRBV6-5	many	TRBJ2-2	NA
CASSPQGSGGHEQFF	TGCGCCAGCAGCCCCCAAGGATCCGGGGGCCATGAGCAGTTCTTC	TRBV5-1	many	TRBJ2-1	NA
CASRGGGTGELFF	TGTGCCAGCAGGGGAGGGGGTACCGGGGAGCTGTTTTTT	TRBV12-3/TRBV12-4	many	TRBJ2-2	NA
CASSLAVANYGYTF	TGCGCCAGCAGCTTGGCAGTCGCTAACTATGGCTACACCTTC	TRBV5-1	many	TRBJ1-2	NA
CASSSGTSGMSNEQFF	TGTGCCAGCAGCTCCGGGACTAGCGGGATGAGCAATGAGCAGTTCTTC	TRBV13	many	TRBJ2-1	TRBD2
CASSLHGQGYYGYTF	TGCGCCAGCAGCCTTCATGGACAGGGCTACTATGGCTACACCTTC	TRBV5-1	few	TRBJ1-2	TRBD1
CASSLAMSGQINWAVNQPQHF	TGCGCCAGCAGCTTGGCCATGTCGGGACAAATTAACTGGGCCGTCAATCAGCCCCAGCATTTT	TRBV5-1	many	TRBJ1-5	NA
CSVEEGMWISETQYF	TGCAGCGTTGAGGAGGGGATGTGGATTTCGGAGACCCAGTACTTC	TRBV29-1	few	TRBJ2-5	NA
CASSTSGRYEQYF	TGTGCCAGCAGTACCAGCGGGCGGTACGAGCAGTACTTC	TRBV28	few	TRBJ2-7	NA
CSAPWNPSYEQYF	TGCAGTGCTCCGTGGAACCCTTCCTACGAGCAGTACTTC	TRBV20-1	NA	TRBJ2-7	NA
CASGQVPGTFSGNTIYF	TGCGCCAGCGGCCAAGTCCCCGGGACCTTCTCTGGAAACACCATATATTTT	TRBV4-1	once	TRBJ1-3	NA
CASSRTSGADTQYF	TGTGCCAGCAGCCGGACTAGCGGAGCAGATACGCAGTATTTT	TRBV7-8	many	TRBJ2-3	TRBD2
CATSPSAGGSYNEQFF	TGTGCCACCAGTCCGTCAGCGGGGGGGTCCTACAATGAGCAGTTCTTC	TRBV24-1	many	TRBJ2-1	TRBD2
CATQGTGGFPGANVLTF	TGTGCCACCCAGGGGACAGGGGGCTTCCCTGGGGCCAACGTCCTGACTTTC	TRBV5-4	few	TRBJ2-6	TRBD1